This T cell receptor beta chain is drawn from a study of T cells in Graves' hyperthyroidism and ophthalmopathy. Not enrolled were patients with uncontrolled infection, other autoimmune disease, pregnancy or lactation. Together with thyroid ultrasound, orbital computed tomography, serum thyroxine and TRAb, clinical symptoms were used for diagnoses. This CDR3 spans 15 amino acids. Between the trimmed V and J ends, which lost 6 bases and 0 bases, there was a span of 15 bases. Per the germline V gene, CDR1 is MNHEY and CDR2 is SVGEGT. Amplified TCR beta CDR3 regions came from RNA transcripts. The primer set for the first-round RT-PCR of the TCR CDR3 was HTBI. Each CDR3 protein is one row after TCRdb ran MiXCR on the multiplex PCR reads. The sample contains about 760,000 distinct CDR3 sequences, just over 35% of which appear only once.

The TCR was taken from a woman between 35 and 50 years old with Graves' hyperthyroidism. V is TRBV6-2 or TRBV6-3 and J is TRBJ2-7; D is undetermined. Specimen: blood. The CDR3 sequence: CASSPEVLSSYEQYF. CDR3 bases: TGTGCCAGCAGCCCCGAGGTGCTGAGCTCCTACGAGCAGTACTTC.